This T cell receptor (beta chain) originates from a study of blood T cell repertoires in COVID-19. Study as a whole: The United States, Italy and Spain supplied acute and convalescent COVID-19 samples. Sources were T cells, B-cell-depleted T cells, or PBMCs; the material itself was cDNA or gDNA.

The CDR3 is 15 residues long. Germline V lookup: CDR1 MNHEY, CDR2 SVGAGI. Trimming cost V 0 bases and J 4 bases; bases outside gene matches: 5. Followed longitudinally, the Seattle patients had been enrolled during active infection. Under the authors' procedure: Reference gene primer amplification yielded estimated nucleated cell counts. TCRdb keeps only in-frame clones here, not all; method: immunoSEQ multiplex PCR. V and J calls and clone size are as listed in that table; D and trimming were resolved from the DNA. This sample has some 180,000 clones, with 70% to 80% found just once. The TCR was taken from a woman between 35 and 50 years old with COVID-19, enrolled during active disease. The chain recombines TRBV6-5 with TRBJ2-5; 7 nucleotides align to TRBD1. The sample was peripheral blood. Here the CDR3 reads CASSYSPAGGETQYF. The CDR3 DNA sequence: TGTGCCAGCAGTTACTCCCCCGCAGGGGGAGAGACCCAGTACTTC.